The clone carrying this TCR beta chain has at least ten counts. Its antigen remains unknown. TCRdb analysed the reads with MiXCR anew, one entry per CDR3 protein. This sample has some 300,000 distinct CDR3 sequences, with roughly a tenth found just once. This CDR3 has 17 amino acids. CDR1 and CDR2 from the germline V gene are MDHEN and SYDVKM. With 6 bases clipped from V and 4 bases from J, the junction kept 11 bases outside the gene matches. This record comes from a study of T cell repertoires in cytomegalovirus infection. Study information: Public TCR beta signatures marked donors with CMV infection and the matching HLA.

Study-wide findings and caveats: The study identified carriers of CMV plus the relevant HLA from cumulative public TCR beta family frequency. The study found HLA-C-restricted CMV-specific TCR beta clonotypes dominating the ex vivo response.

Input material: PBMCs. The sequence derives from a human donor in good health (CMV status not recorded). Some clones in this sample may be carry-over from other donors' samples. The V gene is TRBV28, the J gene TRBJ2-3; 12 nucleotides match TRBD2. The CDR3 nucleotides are TGTGCCAGCAGCGGGTCCCCTAGCGGGGGGGCGCCAGATACGCAGTATTTT. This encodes CASSGSPSGGAPDTQYF.